This T cell receptor beta chain was identified during a study of T cell responses to AZD1222 COVID-19 vaccine. The table lists this clone with a count of one. V dropped 0 bases and J dropped 8; count of bases not matched to a gene: 3. CDR1 is SGHDT, CDR2 YYEEEE, per germline. This CDR3 has 14 residues. Sequencing used immunoSEQ multiplex PCR; TCRdb keeps in-frame clones, though not all of them. Among roughly 70,000 clones, around 84% were seen once, and the ten largest hold roughly 20%. This sequence was found in an adult in good health. The starting material was peripheral blood, obtained on day 0 of AZD1222 vaccination. The chain joins TRBV5-6 to TRBJ1-5; 9 nucleotides line up with TRBD1. As DNA, the CDR3 is TGTGCCAGCAGCTTGGGACAGGGGGGGAAGCCCCAGCATTTT. It encodes CASSLGQGGKPQHF.